The clone carrying this TCR beta chain was observed a handful of times. Its target is unknown. The data derive from a study of post-analysis software for immune sequencing data. Study details: Relapsing-remitting, secondary progressive and progressive-relapsing courses of multiple sclerosis were included.

TCR beta cDNA libraries included unique molecular identifiers. Using its own MiXCR run on the PCR reads, TCRdb lists one record per CDR3 protein. The table lists 350,000 to 500,000 distinct CDR3 sequences, approximately 39% of them singletons. General observations from the study: Those samples that were prepared in the same batch co-clustered strongly by F measure. Multiple sclerosis patients showed significantly lower normalized Chao1 diversity than controls did.

Sequencing used blood. This receptor was taken from a girl under 10 years old with multiple sclerosis.

CDR3 in amino acids: CASSSTGGTYNEQFF. As DNA, the CDR3 is TGTGCCAGTAGTAGTACAGGGGGGACTTACAATGAGCAGTTCTTC. V usage is TRBV19 and J usage is TRBJ2-1; 8 nucleotides match TRBD1. This CDR3 is 15 amino acids long. V was pared by 4 bases and J by 4 bases, with 6 bases of the junction left unmatched. CDR1 is LNHDA, CDR2 SQIVND, per germline (reference sequence).